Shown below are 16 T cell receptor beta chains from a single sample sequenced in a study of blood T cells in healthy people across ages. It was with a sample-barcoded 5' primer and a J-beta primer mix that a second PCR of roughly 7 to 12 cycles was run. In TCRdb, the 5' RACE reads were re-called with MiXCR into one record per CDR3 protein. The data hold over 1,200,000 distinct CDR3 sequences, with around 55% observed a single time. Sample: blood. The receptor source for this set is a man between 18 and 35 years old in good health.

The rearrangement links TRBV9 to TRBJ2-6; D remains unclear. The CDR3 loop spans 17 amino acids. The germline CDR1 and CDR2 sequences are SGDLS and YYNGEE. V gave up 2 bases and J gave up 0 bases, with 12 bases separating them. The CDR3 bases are TGTGCCAGCAGCGTGTCGGCGGTGTCCTCTGGGGCCAACGTCCTGACTTTC. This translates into CASSVSAVSSGANVLTF.

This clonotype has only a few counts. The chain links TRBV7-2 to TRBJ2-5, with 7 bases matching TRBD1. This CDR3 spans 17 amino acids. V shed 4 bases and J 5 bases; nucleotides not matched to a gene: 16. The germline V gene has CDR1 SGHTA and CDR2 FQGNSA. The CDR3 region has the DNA TGTGCCAGCAGCTCTCACTCCCGGACAGGCCGAGGGGAGACCCAGTACTTC. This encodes CASSSHSRTGRGETQYF.

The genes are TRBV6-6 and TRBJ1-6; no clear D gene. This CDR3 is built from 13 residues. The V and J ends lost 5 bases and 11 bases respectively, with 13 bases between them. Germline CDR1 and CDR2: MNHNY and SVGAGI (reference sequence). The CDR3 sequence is CASSRQGLPPLHF. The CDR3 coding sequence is TGTGCCAGCAGTCGACAAGGCTTGCCACCCCTCCACTTT.

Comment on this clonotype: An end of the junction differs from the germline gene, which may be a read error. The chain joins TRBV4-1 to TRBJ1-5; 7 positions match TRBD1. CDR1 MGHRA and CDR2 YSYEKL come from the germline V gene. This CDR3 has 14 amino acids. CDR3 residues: CASSQGQINRPQHF. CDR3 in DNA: TGCGCCAGCAGCCAGGGACAGATTAATCGGCCCCAGCATTTT.

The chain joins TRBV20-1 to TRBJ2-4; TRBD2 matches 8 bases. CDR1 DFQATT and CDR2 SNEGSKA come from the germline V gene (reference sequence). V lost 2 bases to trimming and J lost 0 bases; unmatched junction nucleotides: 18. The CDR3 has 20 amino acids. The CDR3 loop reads CSARPPEVLAESLAKNIQYF. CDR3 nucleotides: TGCAGTGCTAGACCCCCAGAAGTACTAGCGGAAAGCTTAGCCAAAAACATTCAGTACTTC.

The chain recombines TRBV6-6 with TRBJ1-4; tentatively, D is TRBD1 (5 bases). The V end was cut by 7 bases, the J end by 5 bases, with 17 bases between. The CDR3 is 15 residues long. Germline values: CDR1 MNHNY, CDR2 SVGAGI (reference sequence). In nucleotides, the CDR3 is TGTGCCAGCACCCATTGGGGCAGGGACAATGAAAAACTGTTTTTT. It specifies CASTHWGRDNEKLFF.

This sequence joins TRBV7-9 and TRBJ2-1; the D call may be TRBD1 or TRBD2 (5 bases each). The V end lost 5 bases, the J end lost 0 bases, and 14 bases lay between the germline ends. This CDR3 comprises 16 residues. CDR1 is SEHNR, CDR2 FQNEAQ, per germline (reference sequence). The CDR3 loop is CASSLSRGRSYNEQFF. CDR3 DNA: TGTGCCAGCAGCCTGTCGAGGGGCCGCTCCTACAATGAGCAGTTCTTC.

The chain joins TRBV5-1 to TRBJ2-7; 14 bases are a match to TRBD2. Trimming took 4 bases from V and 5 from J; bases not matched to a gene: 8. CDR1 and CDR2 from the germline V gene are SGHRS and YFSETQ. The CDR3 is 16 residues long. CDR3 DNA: TGCGCCAGCAGCCACGGGACTAGCGGGAGATGGGACGAGCAGTACTTC. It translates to CASSHGTSGRWDEQYF. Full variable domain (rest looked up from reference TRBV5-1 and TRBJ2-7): KAGVTQTPRYLIKTRGQQVTLSCSPISGHRSVSWYQQTPGQGLQFLFEYFSETQRNKGNFPGRFSGRQFSNSRSEMNVSTLELGDSALYLCASSHGTSGRWDEQYFGPGTRLTVT.

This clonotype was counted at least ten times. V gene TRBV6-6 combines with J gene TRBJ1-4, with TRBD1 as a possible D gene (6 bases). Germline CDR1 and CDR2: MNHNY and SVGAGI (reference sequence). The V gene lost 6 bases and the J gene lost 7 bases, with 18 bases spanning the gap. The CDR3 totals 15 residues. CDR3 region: CASSHAFEGGEKLFF. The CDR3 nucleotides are TGTGCCAGCAGCCACGCGTTCGAGGGGGGTGAAAAACTGTTTTTT.

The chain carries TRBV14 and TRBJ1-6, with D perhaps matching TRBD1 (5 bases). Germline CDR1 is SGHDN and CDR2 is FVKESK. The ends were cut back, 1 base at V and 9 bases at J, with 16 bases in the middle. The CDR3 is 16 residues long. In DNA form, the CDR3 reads TGTGCCAGCAGCCAAGGGTGGGGCTCTCTCGGTTCACCCCTCCACTTT. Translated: CASSQGWGSLGSPLHF.

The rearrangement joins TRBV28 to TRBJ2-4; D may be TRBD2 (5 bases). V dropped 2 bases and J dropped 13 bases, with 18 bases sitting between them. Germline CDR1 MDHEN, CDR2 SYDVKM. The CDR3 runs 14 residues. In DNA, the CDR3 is TGTGCCAGCAGTTTAGGGTCGAGGGTTGGAGAGCAGTACTTC. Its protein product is CASSLGSRVGEQYF.

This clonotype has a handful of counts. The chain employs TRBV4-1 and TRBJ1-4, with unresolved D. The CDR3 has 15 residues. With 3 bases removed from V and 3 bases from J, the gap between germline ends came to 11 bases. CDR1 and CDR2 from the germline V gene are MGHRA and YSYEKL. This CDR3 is CASSQGYGPNEKLFF. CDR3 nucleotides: TGCGCCAGCAGCCAGGGCTATGGTCCTAATGAAAAACTGTTTTTT.

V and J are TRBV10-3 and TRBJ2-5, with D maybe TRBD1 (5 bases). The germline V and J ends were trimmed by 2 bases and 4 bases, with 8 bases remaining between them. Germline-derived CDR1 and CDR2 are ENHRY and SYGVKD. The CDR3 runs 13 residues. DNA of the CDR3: TGTGCCATCAGTGAGCAAAGGGGAGAGACCCAGTACTTC. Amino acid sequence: CAISEQRGETQYF.

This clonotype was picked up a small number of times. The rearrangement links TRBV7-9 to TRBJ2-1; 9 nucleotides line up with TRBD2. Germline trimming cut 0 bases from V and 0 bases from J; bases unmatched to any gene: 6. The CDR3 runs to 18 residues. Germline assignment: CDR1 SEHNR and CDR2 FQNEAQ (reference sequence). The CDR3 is CASSLANVRGGSYNEQFF. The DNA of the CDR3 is TGTGCCAGCAGCTTAGCAAATGTGCGGGGGGGCTCCTACAATGAGCAGTTCTTC.

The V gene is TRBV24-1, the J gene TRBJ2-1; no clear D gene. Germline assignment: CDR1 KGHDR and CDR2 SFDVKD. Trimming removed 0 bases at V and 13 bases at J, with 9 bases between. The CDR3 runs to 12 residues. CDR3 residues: CATSDLIARQFF. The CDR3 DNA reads TGTGCCACCAGTGATTTGATAGCTCGCCAGTTCTTC.

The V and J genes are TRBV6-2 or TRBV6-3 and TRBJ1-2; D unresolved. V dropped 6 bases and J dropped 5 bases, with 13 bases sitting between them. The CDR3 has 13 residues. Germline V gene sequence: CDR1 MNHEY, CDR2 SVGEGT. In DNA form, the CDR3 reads TGTGCCAGCAGGGATGAGGCCTGGTATGGCTACACCTTC. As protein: CASRDEAWYGYTF.